These 26 T cell receptor beta chains were sequenced from one sample in a study of blood T cell repertoires in COVID-19. Clones were sequenced by immunoSEQ multiplex PCR, and TCRdb holds only the in-frame ones, with some missing. Found here are over 200,000 clones, roughly 90% of them singletons; the top ten hold about 6%. Material: peripheral blood. These receptors all come from a man in his fifties or sixties who had recovered from COVID-19.

V gene TRBV18 combines with J gene TRBJ2-1; TRBD2 matches at 9 bases. With V trimmed by 1 base and J by 3 bases, 13 bases remained unmatched. This CDR3 spans 19 amino acids. The germline gives CDR1 KGHSH, CDR2 LQKENI. CDR3 region: CASSPRVGGLAGDYNEQFF. CDR3 in DNA: TGTGCCAGCTCACCACGGGTCGGGGGATTAGCGGGGGACTACAATGAGCAGTTCTTC.

This clone has a single count. This sequence joins TRBV3-1 (or the pseudogene TRBV3-2) and TRBJ2-7; TRBD1 agrees at 8 bases. The V gene end was trimmed by 4 bases and the J gene end by 4 bases; junction bases not matched to a gene: 3. The CDR3 loop spans 13 amino acids. Germline values: CDR1 LGHDT, CDR2 YNNKEL (reference sequence). The chain's CDR3 is CASSPNRGYEQYF. The CDR3 bases are TGTGCCAGCAGCCCGAACAGGGGGTACGAGCAGTACTTC.

This chain connects TRBV29-1 to TRBJ1-3; 7 nucleotides line up with TRBD1. CDR1 and CDR2 (germline): SQVTM, ANQGSEA. Trimming cost V 6 bases and J 7 bases; bases outside gene matches: 9. The CDR3 sequence is 13 residues long. The CDR3 DNA reads TGCAGCGTGGGTGACAGGGCGGCCAACACCATATATTTT. Encoded protein: CSVGDRAANTIYF. Together with reference TRBV29-1 and TRBJ1-3, the CDR3 gives the full variable domain: SAVISQKPSRDICQRGTSLTIQCQVDSQVTMMFWYRQQPGQSLTLIATANQGSEATYESGFVIDKFPISRPNLTFSTLTVSNMSPEDSSIYLCSVGDRAANTIYFGEGSWLTVV.

The chain carries TRBV6-1 and TRBJ1-2, with D unresolved. Trimming cost V 3 bases and J 6 bases, with 8 bases left between them. Germline values: CDR1 MNHNS, CDR2 SASEGT. This CDR3 region has 12 residues. CDR3 nucleotide sequence: TGTGCCAGCAGTGACAGGTGGAATGGCTACACCTTC. This sequence encodes CASSDRWNGYTF.

The chain joins TRBV19 to TRBJ2-3; TRBD2 matches 9 bases. The CDR3 length is 16 residues. Germline CDR1 is LNHDA and CDR2 is SQIVND (reference sequence). Germline trimming cut 6 bases from V and 0 bases from J; bases unmatched to any gene: 7. The CDR3: CASRDLAGTSTDTQYF. CDR3 DNA sequence: TGTGCCAGTAGGGATCTAGCGGGAACTAGCACAGATACGCAGTATTTT.

The chain has TRBV5-6 and TRBJ2-5; 7 bases agree with TRBD2. V shed 0 bases and J 2 bases; nucleotides not matched to a gene: 4. Germline CDR1 and CDR2: SGHDT and YYEEEE. This CDR3 is 15 amino acids long. The CDR3 nucleotides are TGTGCCAGCAGCTTGGCCCTAGCGGTACAAGAGACCCAGTACTTC. Amino acids: CASSLALAVQETQYF.

This chain uses TRBV18 with TRBJ2-3; 7 nucleotides line up with TRBD2. Germline CDR1 KGHSH, CDR2 LQKENI. The CDR3 totals 15 residues. The ends lost 6 bases at V and 6 bases at J; junction bases unmatched: 12. The CDR3 protein is CASSQGGSSRDTQYF. In nucleotides, the CDR3 is TGTGCCAGCTCCCAGGGCGGGAGTTCTCGGGATACGCAGTATTTT.

The CDR3 reads CASSPWGESNEQFF. The CDR3 bases are TGTGCCAGTAGTCCGTGGGGGGAGTCGAATGAGCAGTTCTTC. This chain links TRBV19 with TRBJ2-1; weak D call: TRBD2 (6 bases). Germline CDR1 is LNHDA and CDR2 is SQIVND (reference sequence). V lost 5 bases and J lost 7, with 15 bases in between. The CDR3 totals 14 residues.

The chain employs TRBV5-1 and TRBJ2-2; possibly TRBD2 for D (6 bases). This CDR3 spans 16 amino acids. The germline CDR1 and CDR2 sequences are SGHRS and YFSETQ. Trimming took off 0 bases at V and 0 bases at J, with 9 bases between the two ends. CDR3 region: CASSLGGTPNTGELFF. As DNA, the CDR3 is TGCGCCAGCAGCTTGGGAGGGACTCCGAACACCGGGGAGCTGTTTTTT.

The rearrangement links TRBV7-2 to TRBJ1-2; the D gene is possibly TRBD1 (5 bases). This CDR3 is built from 14 residues. V was clipped by 6 bases and J by 8 bases, with 19 bases between them. CDR1 and CDR2 (germline): SGHTA, FQGNSA. The CDR3 nucleotides are TGTGCCAGCAGTTGGGGGGGACGAAAGGAAGGCTACACCTTC. Translated: CASSWGGRKEGYTF.

The chain is built from TRBV10-3 and TRBJ1-2; D is possibly TRBD1 (6 bases). The V gene lost 8 bases and the J gene lost 6 bases, with 16 bases spanning the gap. CDR1 and CDR2 (germline): ENHRY, SYGVKD. This CDR3 contains 13 residues. The DNA for the CDR3 is TGTGCCATCGGACAGAGCTGGCGAGATGGCTACACCTTC. It codes for CAIGQSWRDGYTF.

The genes are TRBV24-1 and TRBJ2-2, with 8 bases matching TRBD2. J gave up 1 base and V 2 bases, and 5 bases lay outside the gene matches. CDR3 length: 17 residues. The germline gives CDR1 KGHDR, CDR2 SFDVKD. The CDR3 DNA is TGTGCCACCAGTGATTCACCGGGACTAGGGAACACCGGGGAGCTGTTTTTT. Translation gives CATSDSPGLGNTGELFF.

This chain connects TRBV28 to TRBJ2-7; D is possibly TRBD2 (6 bases). V was cut by 4 bases and J by 4 bases, with 17 bases left in between. The CDR3 extends over 15 amino acids. Germline-derived CDR1 and CDR2 are MDHEN and SYDVKM. The CDR3 region is CASSSRGPGDYEQYF. In nucleotides, the CDR3 is TGTGCCAGCAGTTCCCGGGGCCCGGGAGATTACGAGCAGTACTTC.

CDR3 loop: CASSYRGQSNQPQHF. CDR3 bases: TGTGCCAGCAGTTACAGGGGACAGAGCAATCAGCCCCAGCATTTT. This rearrangement joins TRBV6-2 or TRBV6-3 to TRBJ1-5; 7 bases align to TRBD1. Germline V gives CDR1 MNHEY, CDR2 SVGEGT. This CDR3 is built from 15 residues. V dropped 2 bases and J dropped 1; count of bases not matched to a gene: 2.

The V and J genes are TRBV3-1 (or the pseudogene TRBV3-2) and TRBJ2-5; 11 positions agree with TRBD2. Germline loops: CDR1 LGHDT, CDR2 YNNKEL (reference sequence). This CDR3 comprises 17 residues. The V segment lost 1 base and the J segment 3 bases; nucleotides outside the gene matches: 7. The CDR3 here is CASSQALAGGPKETQYF. The CDR3 DNA reads TGTGCCAGCAGCCAAGCCTTAGCGGGAGGGCCGAAAGAGACCCAGTACTTC.

This chain's CDR3 is CASSSPDRANTEAFF. Here the CDR3 DNA reads TGTGCCAGCAGTTCTCCGGACAGGGCGAACACTGAAGCTTTCTTT. The chain employs TRBV11-1 and TRBJ1-1; 8 bases are shared with TRBD1. The junction had 7 bases not matched to a gene; V was cut back by 6 bases and J by 1 base. Germline V gene lookup returns CDR1 SGHAT and CDR2 FQDESV (reference sequence). The CDR3 consists of 15 residues.

V usage is TRBV20-1 and J usage is TRBJ1-2; weak D call: TRBD1 (5 bases). Germline lookup yields CDR1 DFQATT and CDR2 SNEGSKA (reference sequence). The CDR3 runs 12 residues. Trimming pared 3 bases from V and 3 bases from J, leaving 8 bases between. CDR3 amino acids: CSASRQHYGYTF. The CDR3 bases are TGCAGTGCTAGTAGACAGCACTATGGCTACACCTTC.

The CDR3 DNA reads as TGTGCCAGCAGCCAGGGACTAGCGGGAGTAGGCAATGAGCAGTTCTTC. It codes for CASSQGLAGVGNEQFF. The chain has TRBV11-3 and TRBJ2-1; TRBD2 matches at 14 bases. Trimming cost V 5 bases and J 6 bases; bases outside gene matches: 6. Germline loops: CDR1 SGHNT, CDR2 YENEEA. CDR3 size: 16 residues. Combining the CDR3 with reference TRBV11-3 and TRBJ2-1 gives the whole variable domain EAGVVQSPRYKIIEKKQPVAFWCNPISGHNTLYWYLQNLGQGPELLIRYENEEAVDDSQLPKDRFSAERLKGVDSTLKIQPAELGDSAVYLCASSQGLAGVGNEQFFGPGTRLTVL.

Written as DNA, the CDR3 is TGTGCCAGCAGCCCCCAGACTACCGGGGAGCTGTTTTTT. Amino acid sequence: CASSPQTTGELFF. The rearrangement joins TRBV9 to TRBJ2-2; D uncertain. Per germline, CDR1 SGDLS and CDR2 YYNGEE. V lost 4 bases and J 5 bases, leaving 9 bases between the germline ends. CDR3 length: 13 amino acids.

This clone appeared once. The chain is built from TRBV27 and TRBJ2-7; a weak D match, TRBD2 (7 bases). The germline CDR1 and CDR2 sequences are MNHEY and SMNVEV (reference sequence). The CDR3 spans 13 residues. Trimming took off 8 bases at V and 7 bases at J, with 18 bases between the two ends. For the CDR3, the DNA is TGTGCCAGCGGCCTGGGGGGGGCGCTGGAGCAGTACTTC. Translation gives CASGLGGALEQYF.

This clone was observed once. The chain has TRBV5-1 and TRBJ2-3; the match to TRBD2 covers 12 bases. The J segment lost 6 bases and the V segment lost 6 bases, leaving 8 bases of the junction unmatched. This CDR3 comprises 15 residues. CDR1 is SGHRS, CDR2 YFSETQ, per germline. For the CDR3, the DNA is TGCGCCAGCACAGGACTAGCGGGAAGCCGGGATACGCAGTATTTT. Its protein product is CASTGLAGSRDTQYF.

V gene TRBV18 combines with J gene TRBJ1-5, with 8 bases lining up with TRBD1. The CDR3 is 16 residues long. V shed 4 bases and J 4 bases; nucleotides not matched to a gene: 9. The V gene's germline CDR1 is KGHSH and CDR2 LQKENI. The CDR3: CASSQRGGQENQPQHF. CDR3 sequence (DNA): TGTGCCAGCTCACAGCGAGGGGGACAGGAAAATCAGCCCCAGCATTTT.

The genes are TRBV9 and TRBJ2-7; 9 bases fit TRBD2. This CDR3 is built from 18 residues. Losses at the gene ends were 0 bases for V and 0 bases for J; bases not matched to a gene: 10. In germline, CDR1 is SGDLS, CDR2 YYNGEE. The CDR3 sequence: CASSVGLAGISSSYEQYF. CDR3 nucleotides: TGTGCCAGCAGCGTAGGGCTAGCGGGGATTTCGAGCTCCTACGAGCAGTACTTC.

This chain uses TRBV6-5 with TRBJ2-5; TRBD2 agrees at 7 bases. Germline lookup yields CDR1 MNHEY and CDR2 SVGAGI. Trimming took 2 bases from V and 5 from J; bases not matched to a gene: 11. The CDR3 consists of 16 residues. The CDR3 nucleotides are TGTGCCAGCAGTTACCCCCGACTAGCAGGTGATGAGACCCAGTACTTC. Translating it yields CASSYPRLAGDETQYF.

V gene TRBV5-1 combines with J gene TRBJ2-3; D is unresolved. The germline CDR1 and CDR2 sequences are SGHRS and YFSETQ. This CDR3 is 13 amino acids long. Trimming removed 4 bases at V and 9 bases at J, with 15 bases between. As DNA, the CDR3 is TGCGCCAGCAGCCCCTCGGGTCCGCGCACGCAGTATTTT. This gives the protein CASSPSGPRTQYF.

The chain uses TRBV19 and TRBJ2-1; D not resolved. This CDR3 region has 17 residues. Trimming shortened V by 0 bases and J by 4 bases, and 16 bases separated the two germline ends. From germline, CDR1 is LNHDA and CDR2 SQIVND (reference sequence). Here the CDR3 reads CASSIDHLDPRYNEQFF. CDR3 bases: TGTGCCAGTAGTATAGACCATCTAGATCCTCGATACAATGAGCAGTTCTTC.